The 29 T cell receptor beta chains presented below share a single source sample, sequenced in a study of identical twins. Each CDR3 protein is one row after TCRdb ran MiXCR on the 5' RACE reads. The sample has around 340,000 distinct CDR3 sequences, 9% to 15% seen once. The data also belong to a second study, concerning yellow fever vaccine responses in identical twins.

The source material was CD8+ T cells sorted from blood. The receptors come from a woman between 18 and 30 years old in good health.

This clonotype turned up a few times. The chain recombines TRBV7-8 with TRBJ2-2; D is ambiguous. Trimming shortened V by 5 bases and J by 3 bases, and 13 bases separated the two germline ends. Germline CDR1 and CDR2: SGHVS and FQNEAQ. The CDR3 sequence is 15 residues long. The DNA for the CDR3 is TGTGCCAGCAGCCGTAGGACGGACGACACCGGGGAGCTGTTTTTT. It translates to CASSRRTDDTGELFF.

There are a few counts of this clonotype. The rearrangement links TRBV28 to TRBJ1-4; the D gene is possibly TRBD1 (6 bases). Trimming left V 5 bases short and J 4 bases short, with 23 bases between. Looked up from germline, CDR1 is MDHEN and CDR2 is SYDVKM. CDR3 size: 18 residues. The DNA for the CDR3 is TGTGCCAGCAGTACTAGCATATGGCAGGGGTGGAGTAATGAAAAACTGTTTTTT. This encodes CASSTSIWQGWSNEKLFF. Together with reference TRBV28 and TRBJ1-4, the CDR3 gives the full variable domain: DVKVTQSSRYLVKRTGEKVFLECVQDMDHENMFWYRQDPGLGLRLIYFSYDVKMKEKGDIPEGYSVSREKKERFSLILESASTNQTSMYLCASSTSIWQGWSNEKLFFGSGTQLSVL.

This clonotype was observed many times. The chain links TRBV12-3 or TRBV12-4 to TRBJ2-4, with a possible D match to TRBD2 (7 bases). This CDR3 has 17 amino acids. The V gene lost 4 bases and the J gene lost 9 bases, with 25 bases spanning the gap. The CDR3 sequence is CASSSQDHRGGARIQYF. The CDR3 DNA sequence: TGTGCCAGCAGTTCGCAAGACCATAGGGGGGGGGCTCGCATTCAGTACTTC.

This clonotype was counted at least ten times. The chain is built from TRBV2 and TRBJ2-5; 9 bases line up with TRBD2. The CDR3 contains 12 residues. The germline gives CDR1 SNHLY, CDR2 FYNNEI. V gave up 11 bases and J gave up 2 bases; unmatched junction bases: 3. CDR3 DNA sequence: TGTGCCTCAACTAGCGGGCAAGAGACCCAGTACTTC. Amino acids: CASTSGQETQYF.

This clonotype appeared many times. The CDR3 DNA follows: TGCAGCGTTGATGAAGGGGTTTACACTGAAGCTTTCTTT. This translates into CSVDEGVYTEAFF. This chain joins TRBV29-1 and TRBJ1-1; a weak D match, TRBD1 (5 bases). The length of the CDR3 is 13 residues. Germline values: CDR1 SQVTM, CDR2 ANQGSEA. The germline V and J ends were trimmed by 3 bases and 3 bases, with 11 bases remaining between them.

This clonotype appeared many times. The gene calls are TRBV3-1 and TRBJ1-3; TRBD1 might be the D (5 bases). Trimming removed 2 bases from V and 0 bases from J, with 11 bases in between. This CDR3 spans 16 amino acids. Germline CDR1 is LGHDT and CDR2 is YNNKEL (reference sequence). Here the CDR3 DNA reads TGTGCCAGCAGCCAAAACAGGAAAGCCTCTGGAAACACCATATATTTT. This encodes CASSQNRKASGNTIYF. The complete variable domain, with remaining parts taken from reference TRBV3-1 and TRBJ1-3, reads DTAVSQTPKYLVTQMGNDKSIKCEQNLGHDTMYWYKQDSKKFLKIMFSYNNKELIINETVPNRFSPKSPDKAHLNLHINSLELGDSAVYFCASSQNRKASGNTIYFGEGSWLTVV.

The chain combines TRBV9 with TRBJ1-2; perhaps TRBD1 as D (5 bases). The CDR3 runs to 13 residues. The V end was cut by 5 bases, the J end by 3 bases, with 11 bases between. Germline V gives CDR1 SGDLS, CDR2 YYNGEE. The CDR3, as DNA: TGTGCCAGCAGTGGGACGGCCTACTATGGCTACACCTTC. Translated: CASSGTAYYGYTF.

This clonotype was counted only a few times. This rearrangement joins TRBV6-1 to TRBJ2-7; D is possibly TRBD1 or TRBD2 (5 bases each). V lost 2 bases and J lost 6, with 11 bases in between. The CDR3 consists of 13 residues. Germline V lookup: CDR1 MNHNS, CDR2 SASEGT. The CDR3 reads CASSEKDGAEQYF. DNA for the CDR3: TGTGCCAGCAGTGAAAAAGACGGGGCCGAGCAGTACTTC.

This clonotype has at least ten counts. This chain joins TRBV12-3 or TRBV12-4 and TRBJ2-3; D ambiguous. The CDR3 extends over 12 amino acids. The V and J ends lost 5 bases and 4 bases respectively, with 7 bases between them. The CDR3 here is CASSPGSDTQYF. CDR3 DNA sequence: TGTGCCAGCAGTCCCGGGTCAGATACGCAGTATTTT.

In this sample, this clonotype turned up a few times. Here the CDR3 reads CASSRTGEGYTF. The CDR3 DNA reads TGTGCCAGCAGTCGGACAGGAGAGGGCTACACCTTC. This chain uses TRBV12-3 or TRBV12-4 with TRBJ1-2; 7 bases agree with TRBD1. Unmatched junction bases numbered 5, after V lost 5 bases and J lost 8 bases. CDR3 length: 12 residues.

This clonotype was counted between two and nine times. V usage is TRBV12-3 or TRBV12-4 and J usage is TRBJ2-7, with 8 bases identical to TRBD2. This CDR3 has 14 amino acids. V shed 7 bases, J shed 1 base, and the junction held 6 bases outside the gene matches. The DNA of the CDR3 is TGTGCCAGCACCTTAGCGGGACCTTCCTACGAGCAGTACTTC. It specifies CASTLAGPSYEQYF.

The chain combines TRBV4-1 with TRBJ2-1, with 8 bases that match TRBD2. From germline, CDR1 is MGHRA and CDR2 YSYEKL. This CDR3 comprises 15 residues. V lost 4 bases and J lost 4; bases outside the gene matches: 6. CDR3 DNA sequence: TGCGCCAGCAGCCCCCCGGGACTAGGTTACAATGAGCAGTTCTTC. This gives the protein CASSPPGLGYNEQFF.

In its sample, this clonotype was seen a few times. The genes are TRBV15 and TRBJ2-1; D is possibly TRBD1 (6 bases). The CDR3 runs to 14 residues. The V gene lost 6 bases and the J gene lost 2 bases, with 11 bases spanning the gap. In germline, CDR1 is LNHNV, CDR2 YYDKDF (reference sequence). This chain's CDR3 is CATSAQGPYNEQFF. The CDR3 nucleotides are TGTGCCACCAGTGCCCAGGGGCCCTACAATGAGCAGTTCTTC.

A few counts support this clonotype. The chain employs TRBV12-3 or TRBV12-4 and TRBJ2-1; TRBD1 matches 9 bases. V trimming: 6 bases; J trimming: 3 bases; junction bases outside the gene matches: 3. The CDR3 is made up of 14 amino acids. CDR3 residues: CASRRQGVYNEQFF. In nucleotides, the CDR3 is TGTGCCAGCAGACGACAGGGGGTCTACAATGAGCAGTTCTTC.

The chain is built from TRBV7-8 and TRBJ1-6; D unclear. Trimming pared 3 bases from V and 13 bases from J, leaving 13 bases between. The CDR3 consists of 13 residues. Germline V gene data show CDR1 as SGHVS and CDR2 as FQNEAQ. CDR3 residues: CASSLGPAGPLHF. The CDR3 coding sequence is TGTGCCAGCAGCTTGGGCCCCGCGGGTCCCCTCCACTTT.

The chain employs TRBV27 and TRBJ2-7; D gene ambiguous. This CDR3 has 14 amino acids. Trimming shortened V by 3 bases and J by 0 bases, and 9 bases separated the two germline ends. CDR1 and CDR2 (germline): MNHEY, SMNVEV (reference sequence). CDR3 nucleotides: TGTGCCAGCAGTTTCGGGCCTATCTCCTACGAGCAGTACTTC. This sequence encodes CASSFGPISYEQYF.

This clonotype has ten or more counts. The gene calls are TRBV3-1 and TRBJ2-4; TRBD2 matches at 7 bases. The CDR3 runs to 17 residues. Looked up from germline, CDR1 is LGHDT and CDR2 is YNNKEL (reference sequence). Trimming took 2 bases from V and 0 from J; bases not matched to a gene: 7. CDR3 in amino acids: CASSQTGGTLAKNIQYF. The CDR3 coding sequence is TGTGCCAGCAGCCAAACGGGGGGAACCTTAGCCAAAAACATTCAGTACTTC.

This clonotype was seen a few times. This rearrangement joins TRBV6-1 to TRBJ2-5; D may be TRBD1 (6 bases). Trimming took 1 base from V and 1 from J, leaving 7 bases between them. Germline V gives CDR1 MNHNS, CDR2 SASEGT. The CDR3 is 14 residues long. CDR3 DNA sequence: TGTGCCAGCAGTGAAGAGGACAGCCAAGAGACCCAGTACTTC. The encoded protein is CASSEEDSQETQYF.

This rearrangement joins TRBV15 to TRBJ1-6, with a tentative D call TRBD1 (5 bases). V shed 0 bases and J shed 7 bases, with 10 bases lying between them. The CDR3 has 15 amino acids. Germline loops: CDR1 LNHNV, CDR2 YYDKDF (reference sequence). As DNA, the CDR3 is TGTGCCACCAGCAGAGATAGGGGTGACAATTCACCCCTCCACTTT. Encoded protein: CATSRDRGDNSPLHF.

The chain has TRBV3-1 and TRBJ2-7; D is uncertain. The V gene lost 3 bases and the J gene lost 6 bases, with 15 bases spanning the gap. Germline-derived CDR1 and CDR2 are LGHDT and YNNKEL (reference sequence). The CDR3 is 14 residues long. The DNA for the CDR3 is TGTGCCAGCAGCCACTACACCGAGGATTCCGAGCAGTACTTC. Its protein is CASSHYTEDSEQYF.

CDR3 sequence reads: CASSTGPLEAFF. CDR3 nucleotide sequence: TGCGCCAGCAGCACGGGACCGCTTGAAGCTTTCTTT. The chain carries TRBV5-1 and TRBJ1-1, with a weak D call TRBD1 (5 bases). The CDR3 length is 12 residues. Germline CDR1 SGHRS, CDR2 YFSETQ. The germline V and J ends were trimmed by 4 bases and 7 bases, with 11 bases remaining between them.

This clonotype was detected ten times or more. The chain couples TRBV11-2 to TRBJ1-6, with D possibly being TRBD1 (5 bases). V lost 3 bases and J 6 bases, leaving 18 bases between the germline ends. This CDR3 region has 17 residues. Germline V CDR1 and CDR2: SGHAT, FQNNGV. The DNA of the CDR3 is TGTGCCAGCAGCTTGGGGTTCTTCCGGGGCCCTAATTCACCCCTCCACTTT. Amino acids: CASSLGFFRGPNSPLHF.

This chain connects TRBV6-4 to TRBJ2-3, with a tentative D call TRBD1 (5 bases). Trimming shortened V by 6 bases and J by 3 bases, and 16 bases separated the two germline ends. The CDR3 runs 15 residues. The germline CDR1 and CDR2 sequences are MRHNA and SNTAGT. CDR3 sequence reads: CASSESTTETDTQYF. The CDR3, as DNA: TGTGCCAGCAGCGAGAGCACGACAGAAACAGATACGCAGTATTTT.

This clonotype has just a few counts. This chain uses TRBV6-1 with TRBJ2-2; 8 nucleotides align to TRBD2. V was pared by 8 bases and J by 3 bases, with 5 bases of the junction left unmatched. Germline V gene data show CDR1 as MNHNS and CDR2 as SASEGT. CDR3 length: 14 residues. This chain's CDR3 is CASEGLADTGELFF. The CDR3 DNA follows: TGTGCCAGCGAAGGACTAGCTGACACCGGGGAGCTGTTTTTT.

There are a few counts of this clonotype. J is TRBJ2-1 and V is TRBV6-1, with 13 bases aligning to TRBD2. J lost 6 bases, V lost 1 base, and 0 bases had no gene match. Germline values: CDR1 MNHNS, CDR2 SASEGT. The CDR3 extends over 15 amino acids. The CDR3 spells CASSEGTSGGNEQFF. The CDR3 nucleotides are TGTGCCAGCAGTGAAGGGACTAGCGGGGGCAATGAGCAGTTCTTC.

This clonotype was observed many times. The chain combines TRBV15 with TRBJ2-3, with 13 bases aligning to TRBD2. Per the germline V gene, CDR1 is LNHNV and CDR2 is YYDKDF (reference sequence). This CDR3 is 16 amino acids long. V shed 2 bases and J 5 bases; nucleotides not matched to a gene: 4. In DNA form, the CDR3 reads TGTGCCACCAGCAGACGGACTAGCGGGGGTGGAGATACGCAGTATTTT. Translation: CATSRRTSGGGDTQYF.

This clonotype has more than one count but fewer than ten. The J gene is TRBJ1-1, the V gene TRBV4-1; D gene uncertain. This CDR3 region has 14 residues. Trimming pared 5 bases from V and 7 bases from J, leaving 17 bases between. Germline-derived CDR1 and CDR2 are MGHRA and YSYEKL. This CDR3 reads CASSKLDQFIEAFF. CDR3 nucleotide sequence: TGCGCCAGCAGCAAATTGGACCAGTTTATTGAAGCTTTCTTT.

This chain uses TRBV28 with TRBJ1-5; D not resolved. V lost 6 bases and J 6 bases, leaving 18 bases between the germline ends. Germline lookup yields CDR1 MDHEN and CDR2 SYDVKM. The CDR3 loop spans 15 amino acids. The CDR3 reads CASRPDEGTGQPQHF. The CDR3 DNA sequence: TGTGCCAGCAGGCCGGACGAGGGAACGGGTCAGCCCCAGCATTTT.

This clonotype was picked up a small number of times. The V gene is TRBV28, the J gene TRBJ2-3; unclear D gene. The CDR3 contains 15 residues. Germline V gene lookup returns CDR1 MDHEN and CDR2 SYDVKM. Trimming shortened V by 5 bases and J by 0 bases, and 12 bases separated the two germline ends. CDR3 in amino acids: CASSRASASTDTQYF. CDR3 nucleotides: TGTGCCAGCAGTCGTGCGAGTGCTAGCACAGATACGCAGTATTTT.